This entry describes one T cell receptor beta chain. The CDR3 is made up of 19 amino acids. Germline values: CDR1 KGHSH, CDR2 LQKENI. Between the trimmed V and J ends, which lost 6 bases and 0 bases, there was a span of 27 bases. TCRbeta library construction was performed incorporating unique molecular identifiers. TCRdb reanalysed the PCR reads using MiXCR and keeps one entry per CDR3 protein. The table lists some 70,000 distinct CDR3 sequences, 5.5% to 7.5% of them singletons. The data are from a study of T-cell reconstitution after alpha-beta-depleted transplantation in children. V is TRBV18 and J is TRBJ2-7, with D perhaps TRBD2 (6 bases). The sequencing used PBMCs from the stem cell graft donor, collected from the stem cell graft. The origin of this receptor is a human donor who donated a stem cell graft to a child with acute lymphoblastic leukemia. The CDR3 spells CASSPGLGRADYSSYEQYF. The DNA for the CDR3 is TGTGCCAGCTCGCCCGGGCTTGGGCGCGCGGACTATAGCTCCTACGAGCAGTACTTC.